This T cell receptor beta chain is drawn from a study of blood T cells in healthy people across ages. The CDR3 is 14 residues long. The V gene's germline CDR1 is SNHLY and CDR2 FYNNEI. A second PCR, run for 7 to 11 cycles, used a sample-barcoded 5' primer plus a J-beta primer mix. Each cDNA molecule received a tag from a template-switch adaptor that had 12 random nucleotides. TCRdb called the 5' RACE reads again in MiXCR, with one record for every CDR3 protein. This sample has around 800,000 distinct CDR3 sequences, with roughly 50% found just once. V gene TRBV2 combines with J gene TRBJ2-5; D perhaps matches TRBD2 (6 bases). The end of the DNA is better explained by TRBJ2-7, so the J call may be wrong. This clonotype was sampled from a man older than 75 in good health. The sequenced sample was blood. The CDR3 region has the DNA TGTGCCAGCAGCCTGAGGTGGGACTTGAACGAGCAGTACTTC. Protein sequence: CASSLRWDLNEQYF.